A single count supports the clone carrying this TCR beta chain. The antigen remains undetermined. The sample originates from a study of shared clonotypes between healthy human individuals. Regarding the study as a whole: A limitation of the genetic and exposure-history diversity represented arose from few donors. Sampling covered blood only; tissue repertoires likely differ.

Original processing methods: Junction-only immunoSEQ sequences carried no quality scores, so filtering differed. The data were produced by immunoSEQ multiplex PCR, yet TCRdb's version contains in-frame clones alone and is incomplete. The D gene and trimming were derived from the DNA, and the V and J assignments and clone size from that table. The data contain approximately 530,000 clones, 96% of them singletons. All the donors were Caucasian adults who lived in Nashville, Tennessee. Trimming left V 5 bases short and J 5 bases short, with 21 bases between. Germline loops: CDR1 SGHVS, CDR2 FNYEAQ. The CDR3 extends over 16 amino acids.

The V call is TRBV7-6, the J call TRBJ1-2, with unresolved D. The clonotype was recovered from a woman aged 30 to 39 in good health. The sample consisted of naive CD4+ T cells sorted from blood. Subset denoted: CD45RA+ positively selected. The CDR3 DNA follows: TGTGCCAGCAGCACAAACCCAGGTCTTGGTCTGTATGGCTACACCTTC. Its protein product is CASSTNPGLGLYGYTF.